This T cell receptor beta chain was identified in a study of T cell repertoires in cytomegalovirus infection. Study details: Carrying CMV and the relevant HLA type showed in public TCR beta signatures.

The V gene's germline CDR1 is SGHDT and CDR2 YYEEEE. With V trimmed by 4 bases and J by 4 bases, 18 bases remained unmatched. The CDR3 sequence is 18 residues long. This clonotype has at least ten counts. Its specificity is unknown. TCRdb reprocessed the reads with MiXCR, giving one entry per CDR3 protein. The sample has 100,000 to 150,000 distinct CDR3 sequences; approximately 30% are singletons. The chain couples TRBV5-6 to TRBJ2-5; TRBD2 agrees at 8 bases. The sequence was obtained from a human donor in good health (CMV status not recorded). Some clones in this sample may be carry-over from other donors' samples. The sample was CD8+ T cells from cultured PBMCs, taken from culture after CMV antigen stimulation. CDR3 in amino acids: CASSPRAGLVGLRETQYF. CDR3 nucleotide sequence: TGTGCCAGCAGCCCAAGGGCGGGACTAGTGGGACTACGAGAGACCCAGTACTTC. Filled out from reference TRBV5-6 and TRBJ2-5, the complete variable domain reads DAGVTQSPTHLIKTRGQQVTLRCSPKSGHDTVSWYQQALGQGPQFIFQYYEEEERQRGNFPDRFSGHQFPNYSSELNVNALLLGDSALYLCASSPRAGLVGLRETQYFGPGTRLLVL.